Listed here is a single T cell receptor beta chain. Its antigen is currently unknown. The CDR3 is 19 amino acids. This sample is part of a study of cytomegalovirus exposure and HLA in healthy donors. Overall study findings and caveats: As a later analysis showed, several of the most significant clusters appeared to be linked to common viral pathogens.

The PCR used 60 Vbeta and 13 Jbeta primers. Method: immunoSEQ multiplex PCR; TCRdb's copy keeps in-frame clones and lacks some. The profile shows around 110,000 clones, about 59% of them singletons. The clonotype comes from a woman aged 35 to 49 in good health and CMV-seropositive. The rearrangement links TRBV21-1 to TRBJ2-4; the D segment call TRBD2 is taken from the table without a DNA check. TRBV21-1 is an annotated pseudogene. Sample: PBMCs. The CDR3 DNA follows: TGTGCCAGCAGCAATGGTGAACTGTTAGCGCATATAGCCAAAAACATTCAGTACTTC. The encoded protein is CASSNGELLAHIAKNIQYF.